This paragraph covers one T cell receptor beta chain sequence. The antigen remains undetermined. This CDR3 region has 13 residues. The germline gives CDR1 MRHNA, CDR2 SNTAGT. This sample is drawn from a study of post-analysis software for immune sequencing data. Study outcomes and limitations: Elevated frequency relative to controls characterized 4 or 5 TRBV segments in patients, TRBV5-6, TRBV5-1 and TRBV20-1 among them.

Researchers reported that TCR beta cDNA libraries carried unique molecular identifiers. TCRdb called the PCR reads again in MiXCR, with one record for every CDR3 protein. There are 550,000 to 700,000 distinct CDR3 sequences in the sample; roughly 47% occur only once, and over 1.5% lies in the top ten. This clonotype originated in a girl aged 10 to 17 with multiple sclerosis. V usage is TRBV6-4 and J usage is TRBJ2-5; D is unclear. The DNA end lines up better with TRBJ2-7; the J call may be wrong. The sample was blood. The CDR3 coding sequence is TGTGCCAGCAGTGAACAGAGGTCCTACGAGCAGTACTTC. Translating it yields CASSEQRSYEQYF.